The clone carrying this T cell receptor beta chain was counted between two and nine times. The CDR3 covers 16 residues. Per germline, CDR1 SGDLS and CDR2 YYNGEE. J lost 7 bases, V lost 6 bases, and 9 bases had no gene match. This sample was included in a study of T cells in Graves' hyperthyroidism and ophthalmopathy. Using RNA transcripts as the source, TCR beta CDR3 regions were amplified. HTBI primers were employed in a first-round RT-PCR of the TCR CDR3. TCRdb used MiXCR to reprocess the multiplex PCR reads, holding one entry per CDR3 protein. The sample records hundreds of thousands of distinct CDR3 sequences, 35% to 45% being singletons. Stable Graves' hyperthyroidism meant no ophthalmopathy progression within 18 months. Hyperthyroidism in the patients, aged 18 to 65, was newly diagnosed and under 2 months in duration.

The chain employs TRBV9 and TRBJ1-6; 11 positions agree with TRBD1. Sequencing was carried out using blood. This receptor was taken from a man between 18 and 35 years old with Graves' hyperthyroidism. The CDR3 protein is CASNPGQGAWNSPLHF. For the CDR3, the DNA is TGTGCCAGCAACCCCGGACAGGGGGCGTGGAATTCACCCCTCCACTTT.